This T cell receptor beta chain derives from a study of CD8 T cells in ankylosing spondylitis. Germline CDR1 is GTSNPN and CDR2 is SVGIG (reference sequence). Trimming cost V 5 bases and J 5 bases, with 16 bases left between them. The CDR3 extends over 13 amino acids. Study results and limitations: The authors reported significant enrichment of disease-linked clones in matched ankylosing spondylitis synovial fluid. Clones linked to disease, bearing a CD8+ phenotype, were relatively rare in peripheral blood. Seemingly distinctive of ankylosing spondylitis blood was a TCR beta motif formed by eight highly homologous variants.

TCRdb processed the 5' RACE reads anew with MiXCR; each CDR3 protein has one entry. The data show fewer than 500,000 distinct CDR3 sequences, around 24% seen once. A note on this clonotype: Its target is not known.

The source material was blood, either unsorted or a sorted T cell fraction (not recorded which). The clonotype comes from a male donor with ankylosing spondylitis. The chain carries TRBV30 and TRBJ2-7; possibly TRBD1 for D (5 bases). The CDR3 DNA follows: TGTGCCTGGGGGGCTGGGGTATCTAACGAGCAGTACTTC. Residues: CAWGAGVSNEQYF.